This T cell receptor beta chain was retrieved from a study of identical twins. One entry per CDR3 protein results from TCRdb running MiXCR on the 5' RACE reads. The sample has 500,000 to 650,000 distinct CDR3 sequences, about 7% seen once; the top ten hold 1.5% to 2%. CDR3 length: 14 residues. The germline V gene has CDR1 SGHAT and CDR2 FQNNGV. V lost 3 bases and J 7 bases, leaving 13 bases between the germline ends. The data were also submitted as part of a second study, on yellow fever vaccine responses in identical twins.

Sequencing used PBMCs. This chain connects TRBV11-2 to TRBJ2-1; D is possibly TRBD2 (5 bases). The sequence was collected from a woman aged 18-29 years in good health. The CDR3 sequence is CASSFPTGRNEQFF. The CDR3 DNA reads as TGTGCCAGCAGCTTTCCAACTGGGAGAAATGAGCAGTTCTTC.